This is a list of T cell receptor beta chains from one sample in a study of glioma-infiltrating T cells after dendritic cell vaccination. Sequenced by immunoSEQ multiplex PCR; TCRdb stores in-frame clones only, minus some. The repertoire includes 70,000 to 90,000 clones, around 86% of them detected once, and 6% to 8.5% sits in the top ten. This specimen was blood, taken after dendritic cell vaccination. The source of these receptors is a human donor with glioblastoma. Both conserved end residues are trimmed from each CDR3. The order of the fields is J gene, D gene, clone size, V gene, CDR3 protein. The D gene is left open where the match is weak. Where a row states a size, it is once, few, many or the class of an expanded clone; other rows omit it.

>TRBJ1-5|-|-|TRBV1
TSSHPGHARRCQPQH
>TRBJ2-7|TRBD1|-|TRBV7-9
ASSLADRPWGQY
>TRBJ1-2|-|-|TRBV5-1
ASSLGPSEAGYT
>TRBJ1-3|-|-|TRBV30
AWIGQAGNTIY
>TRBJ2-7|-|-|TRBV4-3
ASSQDGTGAYEQY
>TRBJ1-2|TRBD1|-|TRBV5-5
ASSPGQGVYGYT
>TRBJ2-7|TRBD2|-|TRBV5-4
ASSFTTSGGAYEQY
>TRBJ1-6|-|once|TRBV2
ASSAGGGRSSPLH
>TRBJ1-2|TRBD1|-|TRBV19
ASSIGGQGNYGYT
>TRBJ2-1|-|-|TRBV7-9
ASSRRDTYNEQF
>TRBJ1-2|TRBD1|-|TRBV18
ASSPQGQGAGYT